Shown below are 25 T cell receptor beta chains from a single sample sequenced in a study of beta chain features in type 1 diabetes. As every portion of the isolated RNA was reverse transcribed, the sequencing read expressed TCRB transcripts. Clones were read by immunoSEQ multiplex PCR, and TCRdb kept only the in-frame ones, dropping some. The table shows about 140,000 clones, with 9% to 10% occurring only once. Material for sequencing was central memory CD4+ T cells from blood. Receptor source: a woman in her thirties or forties in good health.

At least ten counts were recorded for this clone. The CDR3 spells CASSAGTGGVSPLHF. The DNA for the CDR3 is TGTGCCAGCAGTGCAGGGACAGGGGGGGTTTCACCCCTCCACTTT. The chain is built from TRBV2 and TRBJ1-6; 11 nucleotides match TRBD1. V shed 4 bases, J shed 9 bases, and the junction held 5 bases outside the gene matches. This CDR3 has 15 residues. Germline V CDR1 and CDR2: SNHLY, FYNNEI.

This rearrangement joins TRBV19 to TRBJ2-3; 7 nucleotides agree with TRBD1. Germline CDR1 reads LNHDA; CDR2 reads SQIVND (reference sequence). This CDR3 spans 15 amino acids. The J segment lost 5 bases and the V segment lost 3 bases, leaving 8 bases of the junction unmatched. The CDR3 bases are TGTGCCAGTAGTATGTCCAGGGGGAATGGAGATACGCAGTATTTT. Translated, it gives CASSMSRGNGDTQYF.

The genes are TRBV19 and TRBJ2-7; maybe TRBD1 (6 bases). The V end was cut by 10 bases, the J end by 3 bases, with 16 bases between. The CDR3 consists of 13 residues. Germline CDR1 reads LNHDA; CDR2 reads SQIVND (reference sequence). The CDR3 DNA reads as TGTGCCACCCAAGAGCTAGGGGGCTACGAGCAGTACTTC. Amino acids: CATQELGGYEQYF.

This clone was picked up a small number of times. V gene TRBV7-6 combines with J gene TRBJ1-6; maybe TRBD1 (5 bases). From germline, CDR1 is SGHVS and CDR2 FNYEAQ. V was cut by 6 bases and J by 9 bases, with 24 bases left in between. This CDR3 has 17 residues. Here the CDR3 reads CASRSLFQGLHGSPLHF. The CDR3 region has the DNA TGTGCCAGCAGATCACTTTTCCAGGGTTTGCATGGTTCACCCCTCCACTTT.

This clone came up a few times. J is TRBJ1-4 and V is TRBV7-9; D is undetermined. The length of the CDR3 is 14 residues. Germline lookup yields CDR1 SEHNR and CDR2 FQNEAQ (reference sequence). Trimming removed 1 base at V and 7 bases at J, with 10 bases between. CDR3: CASSLDGRAEKLFF. The CDR3 DNA reads TGTGCCAGCAGCTTAGATGGGAGGGCTGAAAAACTGTTTTTT. The variable domain in full, with the rest retrieved from reference TRBV7-9 and TRBJ1-4, is DTGVSQNPRHKITKRGQNVTFRCDPISEHNRLYWYRQTLGQGPEFLTYFQNEAQLEKSRLLSDRFSAERPKGSFSTLEIQRTEQGDSAMYLCASSLDGRAEKLFFGSGTQLSVL.

This clone was found a few times. This sequence joins TRBV7-9 and TRBJ1-4, with D uncertain. V was cut by 2 bases and J by 7 bases, with 11 bases left in between. The CDR3 covers 14 residues. The germline CDR1 and CDR2 sequences are SEHNR and FQNEAQ (reference sequence). The CDR3 DNA is TGTGCCAGCAGCTTAACCCGGGAGGGTGAAAAACTGTTTTTT. Residues: CASSLTREGEKLFF.

This clone was recorded a few times. V and J are TRBV7-2 and TRBJ2-1; TRBD2 matches 10 bases. V lost 6 bases, J lost 14 bases, and 13 bases stayed unmatched. The CDR3 is 14 residues long. CDR1 and CDR2 (germline): SGHTA, FQGNSA. The DNA of the CDR3 is TGTGCCAGCAGGCAACAGCCTAGCGGGGGCGGGGAGTTCTTC. It translates to CASRQQPSGGGEFF.

This chain links TRBV5-1 with TRBJ2-1, with D maybe TRBD1 (5 bases). The germline V and J ends were trimmed by 0 bases and 2 bases, with 6 bases remaining between them. This CDR3 is built from 14 residues. Germline V gives CDR1 SGHRS, CDR2 YFSETQ. CDR3 residues: CASSLGQTYNEQFF. CDR3 bases: TGCGCCAGCAGCTTGGGACAGACCTACAATGAGCAGTTCTTC. The whole variable domain, filled in from reference TRBV5-1 and TRBJ2-1, reads KAGVTQTPRYLIKTRGQQVTLSCSPISGHRSVSWYQQTPGQGLQFLFEYFSETQRNKGNFPGRFSGRQFSNSRSEMNVSTLELGDSALYLCASSLGQTYNEQFFGPGTRLTVL.

The V gene is TRBV19, the J gene TRBJ2-7; D is unclear. CDR1 is LNHDA, CDR2 SQIVND, per germline (reference sequence). V was trimmed by 6 bases and J by 1 base, leaving 13 bases between them. The CDR3 runs to 14 residues. The CDR3 loop is CASSIRPGSYEQYF. The DNA for the CDR3 is TGTGCCAGTAGCATCCGGCCAGGTTCCTACGAGCAGTACTTC.

CDR3: CASSPPGTTYEQYF. CDR3 sequence (DNA): TGTGCCAGCAGCCCTCCCGGGACTACGTATGAGCAGTACTTC. The chain combines TRBV5-4 with TRBJ2-7; 7 bases line up with TRBD2. The CDR3 sequence is 14 residues long. The germline V gene encodes CDR1 SGHNT and CDR2 YYREEE (reference sequence). The ends lost 4 bases at V and 7 bases at J; junction bases unmatched: 11.

This clone was detected a few times. This sequence joins TRBV7-2 and TRBJ2-5; 12 bases are a match to TRBD2. The junction had 2 bases not matched to a gene; V was cut back by 2 bases and J by 7 bases. CDR3 length: 14 amino acids. Germline V gene data show CDR1 as SGHTA and CDR2 as FQGNSA. CDR3 sequence: CASSLQTSGGTQYF. Here the CDR3 DNA reads TGTGCCAGCAGCTTACAGACTAGCGGGGGGACCCAGTACTTC.

A few counts support this clone. CDR3 nucleotides: TGTGCCAGCAGCGGCGGGGGGGGTGAGACCCAGTACTTC. Translating it yields CASSGGGGETQYF. The chain joins TRBV9 to TRBJ2-5; 9 bases agree with TRBD2. The CDR3 totals 13 residues. The V gene end was trimmed by 3 bases and the J gene end by 5 bases; junction bases not matched to a gene: 2. Germline V gene sequence: CDR1 SGDLS, CDR2 YYNGEE.

A few counts support this clone. The rearrangement links TRBV7-2 to TRBJ2-5, with 7 bases that match TRBD2. The CDR3 has 16 residues. CDR1 SGHTA and CDR2 FQGNSA come from the germline V gene. The ends lost 2 bases at V and 2 bases at J; junction bases unmatched: 8. CDR3 protein: CASSLSGDQTQETQYF. The DNA of the CDR3 is TGTGCCAGCAGCTTAAGCGGGGACCAAACGCAAGAGACCCAGTACTTC.

This clone was observed a handful of times. V usage is TRBV12-5 and J usage is TRBJ2-1, with a tentative D call TRBD2 (6 bases). The CDR3 contains 14 residues. Germline V CDR1 and CDR2: LGHNT, FRNRAP. V was trimmed by 4 bases and J by 8 bases, leaving 15 bases between them. Written as DNA, the CDR3 is TGTGCTAGTGGTTCCGGGTATTGGGGGGATGAGCAGTTCTTC. It yields the protein CASGSGYWGDEQFF.

The rearrangement joins TRBV18 to TRBJ1-6; D perhaps matches TRBD1 (5 bases). The CDR3 has 15 residues. Germline CDR1 reads KGHSH; CDR2 reads LQKENI. V was pared by 3 bases and J by 5 bases, with 11 bases between. CDR3 sequence reads: CASSPGTGNNSPLHF. CDR3 coding DNA: TGTGCCAGCTCACCCGGGACTGGAAATAATTCACCCCTCCACTTT.

This chain links TRBV7-2 with TRBJ1-1; unclear D gene. CDR3 length: 11 amino acids. The germline V gene has CDR1 SGHTA and CDR2 FQGNSA. The ends were cut back, 3 bases at V and 11 bases at J, with 10 bases in the middle. In nucleotides, the CDR3 is TGTGCCAGCAGCTTTTTGACTGGGGCTTTCTTT. Translating gives CASSFLTGAFF. The full variable domain, completed using reference TRBV7-2 and TRBJ1-1, is GAGVSQSPSNKVTEKGKDVELRCDPISGHTALYWYRQSLGQGLEFLIYFQGNSAPDKSGLPSDRFSAERTGGSVSTLTIQRTQQEDSAVYLCASSFLTGAFFGQGTRLTVV.

This chain links TRBV5-1 with TRBJ1-5, with D possibly TRBD1 on 5 matching bases. Trimming removed 0 bases from V and 3 bases from J, with 7 bases in between. This CDR3 spans 14 amino acids. Germline assignment: CDR1 SGHRS and CDR2 YFSETQ. This CDR3 is CASSLGQHNQPQHF. CDR3 sequence (DNA): TGCGCCAGCAGCTTGGGACAGCACAATCAGCCCCAGCATTTT.

Only a few counts were recorded for this clone. V is TRBV9 and J is TRBJ1-1; 10 bases match TRBD1. The CDR3 consists of 14 residues. J was trimmed by 5 bases and V by 0 bases; bases with no gene match: 1. Germline V gene lookup returns CDR1 SGDLS and CDR2 YYNGEE. The DNA of the CDR3 is TGTGCCAGCAGCGTAGAGGGACAGGGGACTGAAGCTTTCTTT. Amino acids: CASSVEGQGTEAFF.

The chain has TRBV5-1 and TRBJ2-1, with 9 bases that match TRBD2. CDR1 is SGHRS and CDR2 is YFSETQ in the germline V gene. V was clipped by 4 bases and J by 2 bases; unmatched bases: 4. CDR3 size: 15 residues. CDR3 DNA sequence: TGCGCCAGCAGCGGAATAGCGGGGGCCTACAATGAGCAGTTCTTC. This translates into CASSGIAGAYNEQFF.

The chain joins TRBV5-6 to TRBJ1-1, with 7 bases identical to TRBD1. This CDR3 is 16 amino acids long. From germline, CDR1 is SGHDT and CDR2 YYEEEE. After removal of 7 bases from V and 8 bases from J, the junction contained 20 bases not matched to a gene. In nucleotides, the CDR3 is TGTGCCAGCGGGCTACAGGGGACGGTGCGGGAAGTCGAAGCTTTCTTT. Translated, it gives CASGLQGTVREVEAFF.

The V call is TRBV27, the J call TRBJ2-7, with 7 bases matching TRBD1. Germline V gene lookup returns CDR1 MNHEY and CDR2 SMNVEV (reference sequence). The length of the CDR3 is 15 residues. V gave up 6 bases and J gave up 0 bases; unmatched junction bases: 8. The DNA of the CDR3 is TGTGCCAGCAGCCGAAACAGGGGTAGCTCCTACGAGCAGTACTTC. Its protein product is CASSRNRGSSYEQYF.

The CDR3 region has the DNA TGTGCCAGCACCGACGCGGGGCCCTCCCAGTACTTC. Residues: CASTDAGPSQYF. The chain uses TRBV6-5 and TRBJ2-5; the D gene is possibly TRBD2 (6 bases). V was trimmed by 7 bases and J by 9 bases, leaving 15 bases between them. CDR3 length: 12 residues. Germline lookup yields CDR1 MNHEY and CDR2 SVGAGI.

Concerning this clone: At the DNA level, this CDR3 is encoded by other sequences in the same sample as well. V usage is TRBV5-1 and J usage is TRBJ2-2; D perhaps matches TRBD1 (5 bases). Trimming removed 4 bases from V and 1 base from J, with 11 bases in between. This CDR3 has 15 amino acids. Germline-derived CDR1 and CDR2 are SGHRS and YFSETQ. The chain's CDR3 is CASSLLGQNTGELFF. The CDR3 region has the DNA TGCGCCAGCAGCCTGTTGGGGCAGAACACCGGGGAGCTGTTTTTT.

The rearrangement joins TRBV7-9 to TRBJ2-1; TRBD2 might be the D (6 bases). V lost 5 bases, J lost 9 bases, and 17 bases lay in between. The length of the CDR3 is 14 residues. Germline values: CDR1 SEHNR, CDR2 FQNEAQ (reference sequence). In DNA form, the CDR3 reads TGTGCCAGCAGCAGTAGCGGTATTATAGCTGAGCAGTTCTTC. This gives the protein CASSSSGIIAEQFF.

This clone turned up a few times. V and J are TRBV5-6 and TRBJ2-7, with 7 positions matching TRBD2. With 6 bases clipped from V and 3 bases from J, the junction kept 9 bases outside the gene matches. Germline V gene sequence: CDR1 SGHDT, CDR2 YYEEEE. This CDR3 is 14 amino acids long. CDR3 nucleotides: TGTGCCAGCACCCAAGCGGGGCGGAGCTACGAGCAGTACTTC. Protein: CASTQAGRSYEQYF.